This is a list of T cell receptor beta chains from one sample in a study of blood T cell repertoires in COVID-19. Sequencing used immunoSEQ multiplex PCR; TCRdb keeps in-frame clones, though not all of them. This repertoire shows around 150,000 clones, just over 90% found once; its top ten account for 2%. The specimen was peripheral blood. The source of these receptors is a woman aged 55 to 70 with COVID-19, enrolled during active disease. Both conserved end residues are part of each CDR3. Each record gives: CDR3 DNA, CDR3 protein, D gene, J gene, clone size, V gene. D genes are given only for firm matches. Clone sizes are given selectively: once, few, many, or a class where the clone is expanded.

cdr3_nt: TGTGCCAGCAGCTCCGACAGGGCTCGGTTAGGTGGCTACACCTTC
cdr3_aa: CASSSDRARLGGYTF
d_call: TRBD1
j_call: TRBJ1-2
clone_size: NA
v_call: TRBV5-5

cdr3_nt: TGTGCCAGCAGTGAAATCGGGACAGGGAGGGAGGAAAAACTGTTTTTT
cdr3_aa: CASSEIGTGREEKLFF
d_call: TRBD1
j_call: TRBJ1-4
clone_size: NA
v_call: TRBV25-1

cdr3_nt: TGCGCCAGCAGCCGACAGCTCAGACTGTTTTTT
cdr3_aa: CASSRQLRLFF
d_call: NA
j_call: TRBJ1-4
clone_size: NA
v_call: TRBV10-1

cdr3_nt: TGTGCCACCAGCAGAGAGACGGGTTCAGCTTTCTTT
cdr3_aa: CATSRETGSAFF
d_call: NA
j_call: TRBJ1-1
clone_size: NA
v_call: TRBV15

cdr3_nt: TGCGCCAGCAGCCACGGGGTTCCAACTAATGAAAAACTGTTTTTT
cdr3_aa: CASSHGVPTNEKLFF
d_call: NA
j_call: TRBJ1-4
clone_size: NA
v_call: TRBV4-1

cdr3_nt: TGTGCCAGCAGCAACAGGGGGAACTATGGCTACACCTTC
cdr3_aa: CASSNRGNYGYTF
d_call: TRBD1
j_call: TRBJ1-2
clone_size: NA
v_call: TRBV7-2

cdr3_nt: TGTGCCGCCCAGGGGGCGGAACGTGGCTACACCTTC
cdr3_aa: CAAQGAERGYTF
d_call: TRBD1
j_call: TRBJ1-2
clone_size: NA
v_call: TRBV10-3

cdr3_nt: TGTGCCATCAGTGTAGGGAGAAGTAGCAATCAGCCCCAGCATTTT
cdr3_aa: CAISVGRSSNQPQHF
d_call: NA
j_call: TRBJ1-5
clone_size: NA
v_call: TRBV10-3

cdr3_nt: TGTGCCAGTAGTAGGGACAGGGATAGCAAGTATGGCTACACCTTC
cdr3_aa: CASSRDRDSKYGYTF
d_call: TRBD1
j_call: TRBJ1-2
clone_size: NA
v_call: TRBV19

cdr3_nt: TGTGCCAGCAGTTTACTAGGTGGCAATCAGCCCCAGCATTTT
cdr3_aa: CASSLLGGNQPQHF
d_call: NA
j_call: TRBJ1-5
clone_size: few
v_call: TRBV28

cdr3_nt: TGTGCCATCAGTGAGTCGGGCGATTCACCCCTCCACTTT
cdr3_aa: CAISESGDSPLHF
d_call: NA
j_call: TRBJ1-6
clone_size: NA
v_call: TRBV10-3

cdr3_nt: TGTGCCAGCAGCTTAGGCAGGGGAGACTATGGCTACACCTTC
cdr3_aa: CASSLGRGDYGYTF
d_call: NA
j_call: TRBJ1-2
clone_size: NA
v_call: TRBV7-9

cdr3_nt: TGTGCCAGCAGCTTAGTAGGCAGGATGATGGAGACCCAGTACTTC
cdr3_aa: CASSLVGRMMETQYF
d_call: NA
j_call: TRBJ2-5
clone_size: NA
v_call: TRBV11-2

cdr3_nt: TGTGCCATCAGTGGGGTCCCGGGACAGGGTGGTAGCACTGAAGCTTTCTTT
cdr3_aa: CAISGVPGQGGSTEAFF
d_call: TRBD1
j_call: TRBJ1-1
clone_size: NA
v_call: TRBV10-3

cdr3_nt: TGTGCCAGCAGCTTAGGTGGGCAGGGGGGCGAAAAACTGTTTTTT
cdr3_aa: CASSLGGQGGEKLFF
d_call: TRBD1
j_call: TRBJ1-4
clone_size: NA
v_call: TRBV7-2

cdr3_nt: TGCGCCAGCAGCGCAGGTATAAAGGACACCGGGGAGCTGTTTTTT
cdr3_aa: CASSAGIKDTGELFF
d_call: NA
j_call: TRBJ2-2
clone_size: NA
v_call: TRBV5-1

cdr3_nt: TGTGCCACCAGCATGGACAGGGGCCCTGGAAACACCATATATTTT
cdr3_aa: CATSMDRGPGNTIYF
d_call: TRBD1
j_call: TRBJ1-3
clone_size: NA
v_call: TRBV15

cdr3_nt: TGTGCCATCAGTGAACACTACAGGAAAACTGAAGCTTTCTTT
cdr3_aa: CAISEHYRKTEAFF
d_call: NA
j_call: TRBJ1-1
clone_size: NA
v_call: TRBV10-3

cdr3_nt: TGTGCCAGCAGCCAAGGTAGTACAGGGTTCCCTGAAGCTTTCTTT
cdr3_aa: CASSQGSTGFPEAFF
d_call: NA
j_call: TRBJ1-1
clone_size: NA
v_call: TRBV3-1/TRBV3-2

cdr3_nt: TGTGCCGGCAAGAGAATGGACACTGGAGATACGCAGTATTTT
cdr3_aa: CAGKRMDTGDTQYF
d_call: NA
j_call: TRBJ2-3
clone_size: NA
v_call: TRBV7-3

cdr3_nt: TGTGCCAGCAGCCAAACCCTCACCCGGGGGGTTGCTGAAGCTTTCTTT
cdr3_aa: CASSQTLTRGVAEAFF
d_call: NA
j_call: TRBJ1-1
clone_size: NA
v_call: TRBV3-1/TRBV3-2

cdr3_nt: TGTGCCAGCAGTTCTCTGGGCAAAAAAATTCAGTACTTC
cdr3_aa: CASSSLGKKIQYF
d_call: NA
j_call: TRBJ2-4
clone_size: NA
v_call: TRBV11-1

cdr3_nt: TGTGCCAGCCTTTTAGACAGGGCCTCTGGGGCCAACGTCCTGACTTTC
cdr3_aa: CASLLDRASGANVLTF
d_call: TRBD1
j_call: TRBJ2-6
clone_size: NA
v_call: TRBV2

cdr3_nt: TGTGCCAGCTCCCGACAGGGGCAGCCCTGGGGCACTGAAGCTTTCTTT
cdr3_aa: CASSRQGQPWGTEAFF
d_call: TRBD1
j_call: TRBJ1-1
clone_size: NA
v_call: TRBV19

cdr3_nt: TGTGCCAGCAGCTTGGAGGGCGGGGGAAACACCGGGGAGCTGTTTTTT
cdr3_aa: CASSLEGGGNTGELFF
d_call: TRBD2
j_call: TRBJ2-2
clone_size: NA
v_call: TRBV5-4

cdr3_nt: TGTGCCAGCAGCTTATTCCAGGTGGTCAACTATGGCTACACCTTC
cdr3_aa: CASSLFQVVNYGYTF
d_call: NA
j_call: TRBJ1-2
clone_size: NA
v_call: TRBV7-2

cdr3_nt: TGTGCCAGCAGTTACTCTGGGACAGGGGATTTTGGCTACACCTTC
cdr3_aa: CASSYSGTGDFGYTF
d_call: TRBD1
j_call: TRBJ1-2
clone_size: NA
v_call: TRBV6-5

cdr3_nt: TGCGCCAGCAGCATGGCGGGTCAAGAGACCCAGTACTTC
cdr3_aa: CASSMAGQETQYF
d_call: NA
j_call: TRBJ2-5
clone_size: NA
v_call: TRBV4-3

cdr3_nt: TGTGCCACTGGCGACAGGAATAGCAATCAGCCCCAGCATTTT
cdr3_aa: CATGDRNSNQPQHF
d_call: NA
j_call: TRBJ1-5
clone_size: NA
v_call: TRBV10-3

cdr3_nt: TGTGCCAGCAGCTCGACAGGGGAGCAGCCCCAGCATTTT
cdr3_aa: CASSSTGEQPQHF
d_call: TRBD1
j_call: TRBJ1-5
clone_size: once
v_call: TRBV5-5

cdr3_nt: TGTGCCAGCACCTTAAGGGGGTGGGGTAACTATGGCTACACCTTC
cdr3_aa: CASTLRGWGNYGYTF
d_call: NA
j_call: TRBJ1-2
clone_size: NA
v_call: TRBV27

cdr3_nt: TGTGCCAGCAGCGATCCGGGACAGGGTTGGCGGGGCTACACCTTC
cdr3_aa: CASSDPGQGWRGYTF
d_call: TRBD1
j_call: TRBJ1-2
clone_size: NA
v_call: TRBV9

cdr3_nt: TGTGCCAGCAGCCAAGATAATCCGTCTATAGGGACAGACGGAGCTTTCTTT
cdr3_aa: CASSQDNPSIGTDGAFF
d_call: TRBD1
j_call: TRBJ1-1
clone_size: once
v_call: TRBV3-1/TRBV3-2

cdr3_nt: TGTGCCAGCAGCCCAGACGGGTACTATGGCTACACCTTC
cdr3_aa: CASSPDGYYGYTF
d_call: NA
j_call: TRBJ1-2
clone_size: NA
v_call: TRBV7-9

cdr3_nt: TGTGCCAGCAGCTTGGGACTAGCGGGTAGCACAGATACGCAGTATTTT
cdr3_aa: CASSLGLAGSTDTQYF
d_call: TRBD2
j_call: TRBJ2-3
clone_size: NA
v_call: TRBV7-2

cdr3_nt: TGTGCCAGCAGACCTTATCCGAGGAACACTGAAGCTTTCTTT
cdr3_aa: CASRPYPRNTEAFF
d_call: NA
j_call: TRBJ1-1
clone_size: NA
v_call: TRBV7-2